One and the same sample provided the 5 T cell receptor beta chains below, sequenced in a study of OX40 agonist ivuxolimab in advanced cancers. Using immunoSEQ multiplex PCR, the repertoire was profiled, and TCRdb retains in-frame clones only, with some absent. Among roughly 18,000 clones listed, 80% to 90% were seen once. Sequenced material: CD4+ or CD8+ T cells sorted from blood, taken in a trial of the OX40 agonist ivuxolimab. The receptors were sampled from an adult with an advanced solid tumor such as melanoma, head and neck, liver or kidney cancer.

The gene calls are TRBV28 and TRBJ2-3; 10 nucleotides line up with TRBD2. V lost 6 bases to trimming and J lost 5 bases; unmatched junction nucleotides: 11. CDR1 and CDR2 from the germline V gene are MDHEN and SYDVKM. The length of the CDR3 is 16 residues. The CDR3 is CASSLLAGAPGDTQYF. The CDR3 DNA reads TGTGCCAGCAGCCTGCTAGCGGGAGCACCCGGAGATACGCAGTATTTT.

This clone was recorded only once. The gene calls are TRBV6-1 and TRBJ2-1; weak D call: TRBD1 (6 bases). The V end lost 10 bases, the J end lost 6 bases, and 13 bases lay between the germline ends. The CDR3 contains 12 residues. From germline, CDR1 is MNHNS and CDR2 SASEGT. Here the CDR3 reads CATSTGSNEQFF. The DNA of the CDR3 is TGTGCCACTTCTACAGGGAGCAATGAGCAGTTCTTC.

V gene TRBV6-6 combines with J gene TRBJ2-7; the D gene is possibly TRBD1 (5 bases). Germline V gives CDR1 MNHNY, CDR2 SVGAGI (reference sequence). The CDR3 contains 11 residues. Trimming shortened V by 7 bases and J by 5 bases, and 9 bases separated the two germline ends. CDR3 DNA: TGTGCCAGCACCGACAGAGACGAGCAGTACTTC. Translation gives CASTDRDEQYF.

This sequence joins TRBV10-3 and TRBJ2-7; the D is unclear. The CDR3 is 11 amino acids. Germline V CDR1 and CDR2: ENHRY, SYGVKD. Between the trimmed V and J ends, which lost 0 bases and 6 bases, there was a span of 3 bases. Here the CDR3 DNA reads TGTGCCATCAGTGAGTCCCTCGAGCAGTACTTC. The encoded protein is CAISESLEQYF.

This chain links TRBV7-9 with TRBJ2-1; D gene uncertain. The CDR3 sequence is 14 residues long. Between the trimmed V and J ends, which lost 5 bases and 2 bases, there was a span of 10 bases. Germline V lookup: CDR1 SEHNR, CDR2 FQNEAQ (reference sequence). The CDR3 sequence: CASSASLAYNEQFF. In nucleotides, the CDR3 is TGTGCCAGCAGCGCCTCCCTCGCCTACAATGAGCAGTTCTTC. The full variable domain, with the rest looked up from reference TRBV7-9 and TRBJ2-1, is DTGVSQNPRHKITKRGQNVTFRCDPISEHNRLYWYRQTLGQGPEFLTYFQNEAQLEKSRLLSDRFSAERPKGSFSTLEIQRTEQGDSAMYLCASSASLAYNEQFFGPGTRLTVL.